One sample yielded the 15 T cell receptor beta chains listed below, sequenced in a study of graft-versus-host responses after intestinal transplantation. Some clones are missing from TCRdb's copy, which holds only in-frame ones; the method was immunoSEQ multiplex PCR. The sample lists about 71,000 clones; roughly 88% were seen once. Their recognized antigens are unknown. The sequencing used unstimulated CD8+ T cells sorted from spleen or lymph node cells, collected before intestinal transplant. The receptors come from a human donor who received an intestinal transplant.

The rearrangement links TRBV6-5 to TRBJ2-7; TRBD2 matches at 9 bases. The germline V gene encodes CDR1 MNHEY and CDR2 SVGAGI. CDR3 length: 16 amino acids. The junction had 11 bases not matched to a gene; V was cut back by 4 bases and J by 4 bases. DNA of the CDR3: TGTGCCAGCAGTTTATTAGCGGGGGCCTCTTTTTACGAGCAGTACTTC. Its translation: CASSLLAGASFYEQYF.

V gene TRBV5-1 combines with J gene TRBJ1-1; TRBD1 matches at 7 bases. With 4 bases clipped from V and 0 bases from J, the junction kept 3 bases outside the gene matches. The CDR3 runs to 14 residues. The germline CDR1 and CDR2 sequences are SGHRS and YFSETQ. CDR3 in amino acids: CASSGTAMNTEAFF. The CDR3, as DNA: TGCGCCAGCAGCGGGACAGCCATGAACACTGAAGCTTTCTTT.

This chain links TRBV11-1 with TRBJ1-4; D is uncertain. Germline-derived CDR1 and CDR2 are SGHAT and FQDESV (reference sequence). The CDR3 is 15 residues long. V was trimmed by 1 base and J by 8 bases, leaving 14 bases between them. The CDR3 bases are TGTGCCAGCAGCTTAGGGGTTTGGGGAGAGGAAAAACTGTTTTTT. It translates to CASSLGVWGEEKLFF.

There are a few counts of this clone. The gene calls are TRBV13 and TRBJ1-2, with D possibly TRBD1 on 5 matching bases. The germline V and J ends were trimmed by 1 base and 7 bases, with 13 bases remaining between them. The CDR3 extends over 14 amino acids. Germline-derived CDR1 and CDR2 are PRHDT and FYEKMQ (reference sequence). CDR3 sequence reads: CASSLDETEIGYTF. The CDR3 nucleotides read TGTGCCAGCAGCTTAGATGAGACAGAGATTGGCTACACCTTC.

The V and J genes are TRBV5-5 and TRBJ1-5; D unclear. V was shortened by 1 base and J by 6 bases, with 11 bases between the two germline ends. The CDR3 covers 14 residues. Germline V gene sequence: CDR1 SGHKS, CDR2 YYEKEE (reference sequence). This chain's CDR3 is CASSLSGIGQPQHF. In DNA, the CDR3 is TGTGCCAGCAGCTTGTCGGGGATTGGTCAGCCCCAGCATTTT.

J is TRBJ2-7 and V is TRBV5-1; D is possibly TRBD1 (5 bases). The CDR3 has 15 residues. V was shortened by 0 bases and J by 0 bases, with 10 bases between the two germline ends. CDR1 SGHRS and CDR2 YFSETQ come from the germline V gene. Here the CDR3 reads CASSLDLGVSYEQYF. CDR3 nucleotide sequence: TGCGCCAGCAGCTTGGACCTAGGGGTCTCCTACGAGCAGTACTTC.

The chain uses TRBV4-1 and TRBJ2-3; D is possibly TRBD2 (6 bases). The germline gives CDR1 MGHRA, CDR2 YSYEKL. This CDR3 spans 16 amino acids. Between the trimmed V and J ends, which lost 3 bases and 0 bases, there was a span of 13 bases. The CDR3 sequence is CASSHPGRGSTDTQYF. As DNA, the CDR3 is TGCGCCAGCAGCCACCCCGGCCGGGGGAGCACAGATACGCAGTATTTT.

The J gene is TRBJ1-2, the V gene TRBV6-6; TRBD1 might be the D (6 bases). V was trimmed by 5 bases and J by 0 bases, leaving 16 bases between them. The CDR3 has 16 amino acids. Germline V gives CDR1 MNHNY, CDR2 SVGAGI (reference sequence). The CDR3 reads CASSPRTDLPNYGYTF. The CDR3 region has the DNA TGTGCCAGCAGTCCCCGGACAGATTTACCTAACTATGGCTACACCTTC.

J is TRBJ2-1 and V is TRBV11-1; unclear D gene. Germline CDR1 and CDR2: SGHAT and FQDESV (reference sequence). The V end lost 5 bases, the J end lost 5 bases, and 10 bases lay between the germline ends. The CDR3 is 13 amino acids. CDR3 nucleotide sequence: TGTGCCAGCAGCCTGACTTCCAACAATGAGCAGTTCTTC. Translated: CASSLTSNNEQFF.

V gene TRBV19 combines with J gene TRBJ1-5; TRBD1 matches 9 bases. V was pared by 1 base and J by 3 bases, with 1 base of the junction left unmatched. Germline V gives CDR1 LNHDA, CDR2 SQIVND (reference sequence). This CDR3 is built from 15 residues. This CDR3 is CASSIGTGVNQPQHF. CDR3 DNA sequence: TGTGCCAGTAGTATAGGGACAGGGGTCAATCAGCCCCAGCATTTT.

This chain joins TRBV18 and TRBJ2-7; 9 nucleotides agree with TRBD1. The CDR3 has 15 amino acids. Losses at the gene ends were 3 bases for V and 1 base for J; bases not matched to a gene: 4. The germline V gene encodes CDR1 KGHSH and CDR2 LQKENI. The CDR3 sequence: CASSPGQGSSYEQYF. CDR3 DNA: TGTGCCAGCTCACCCGGACAGGGGAGTTCCTACGAGCAGTACTTC.

J is TRBJ2-5 and V is TRBV11-2; D is ambiguous. Near its end, the DNA agrees better with TRBJ2-7, so the J call may be wrong. The germline CDR1 and CDR2 sequences are SGHAT and FQNNGV. The CDR3 loop spans 11 amino acids. CDR3 loop: CASSRTYEQYF. DNA of the CDR3: TGTGCCAGCAGCCGAACCTACGAGCAGTACTTC.

This sequence joins TRBV29-1 and TRBJ1-2, with D unclear. Trimming stripped 3 bases from V and 6 bases from J, with 17 bases between. Germline V gene sequence: CDR1 SQVTM, CDR2 ANQGSEA. CDR3 length: 14 residues. The CDR3: CSVERGAIVDGYTF. In nucleotides, the CDR3 is TGCAGCGTTGAGCGCGGAGCCATAGTCGATGGCTACACCTTC.

J is TRBJ1-5 and V is TRBV27; the D gene is possibly TRBD1 (5 bases). Germline-derived CDR1 and CDR2 are MNHEY and SMNVEV (reference sequence). This CDR3 is built from 13 residues. V dropped 4 bases and J dropped 7 bases, with 11 bases sitting between them. The CDR3 loop is CASSYGGGQPQHF. The CDR3 nucleotides are TGTGCCAGCAGTTATGGGGGGGGACAGCCCCAGCATTTT.

This clone was detected only once. This same CDR3 is encoded by further DNA sequences in the sample. CDR3 sequence reads: CASSLGLAGVNTGELFF. For the CDR3, the DNA is TGTGCCAGCAGCTTAGGACTAGCGGGGGTGAACACCGGGGAGCTGTTTTTT. The gene calls are TRBV7-9 and TRBJ2-2, with TRBD2 identical over 12 bases. The CDR3 length is 17 residues. J lost 1 base, V lost 1 base, and 1 base had no gene match. Germline V CDR1 and CDR2: SEHNR, FQNEAQ (reference sequence).